A selection of T cell receptor beta chains follows, all from one sample in a study of T cells in Graves' hyperthyroidism and ophthalmopathy. Using its own MiXCR run on the multiplex PCR reads, TCRdb lists one record per CDR3 protein. The sample has hundreds of thousands of distinct CDR3 sequences; approximately 13% are singletons. Sequenced sample: blood. The receptors were gathered from a young woman with Graves' hyperthyroidism. CDR3s include the opening cysteine and the closing phenylalanine or tryptophan. D genes are given only for firm matches. Clone size is shown for a subset of rows, as once, few, many or a class of expanded clone.

>TRBV7-3|.|TRBJ2-5|many
CASSSGGRQETQYF
TGTGCCAGCAGCTCCGGAGGGAGGCAAGAGACCCAGTACTTC
>TRBV7-2|TRBD2|TRBJ2-7|many
CASSPPPLGGSTYEQYF
TGTGCCAGCAGCCCACCCCCTCTCGGGGGGTCTACCTACGAGCAGTACTTC
>TRBV15|TRBD1|TRBJ2-7|many
CATSRDLGDSSYEQYF
TGTGCCACCAGCAGAGATCTAGGGGACAGCTCCTACGAGCAGTACTTC
>TRBV28|.|TRBJ1-4|many
CASSLWAGPRGEKLFF
TGTGCCAGCAGTTTATGGGCTGGGCCCCGAGGTGAAAAACTGTTTTTT
>TRBV2|.|TRBJ2-1|many
CASSAIGGKNNEQFF
TGTGCCAGCAGCGCGATAGGGGGGAAAAACAATGAGCAGTTCTTC
>TRBV7-8|.|TRBJ2-5|many
CASSSPKAQSGAQETQYF
TGTGCCAGCAGCTCACCCAAAGCCCAAAGCGGTGCTCAAGAGACCCAGTACTTC
>TRBV24-1|.|TRBJ1-2|.
CATSDLHPPYGYTF
TGTGCCACCAGTGATTTGCATCCGCCCTATGGCTACACCTTC
>TRBV28|TRBD2|TRBJ2-6|.
CASSWTSGTSGANVLTF
TGTGCCAGCAGCTGGACTAGCGGAACCTCTGGGGCCAACGTCCTGACTTTC
>TRBV6-5|TRBD1|TRBJ2-6|many
CASSYGTGLSGANVLTF
TGTGCCAGCAGTTACGGGACAGGACTTTCTGGGGCCAACGTCCTGACTTTC
>TRBV4-1|.|TRBJ2-7|.
CASSPGFSYEQYF
TGCGCCAGCAGCCCGGGCTTCTCCTACGAGCAGTACTTC
>TRBV7-3|.|TRBJ2-6|many
CASSLSPGNGANVLTF
TGTGCCAGCAGCTTGTCCCCGGGGAACGGGGCCAACGTCCTGACTTTC
>TRBV12-3/TRBV12-4|TRBD2|TRBJ2-3|many
CASRLAGTSDTQYF
TGTGCCAGCAGACTAGCGGGGACTTCAGATACGCAGTATTTT
>TRBV2|TRBD1|TRBJ1-5|many
CASSEQGANQPQHF
TGTGCCAGCAGTGAACAGGGGGCCAATCAGCCCCAGCATTTT
>TRBV5-1|TRBD1|TRBJ1-2|few
CASSIPGQGASNYGYTF
TGCGCCAGCAGCATACCGGGACAGGGGGCATCCAACTATGGCTACACCTTC
>TRBV19|.|TRBJ1-5|many
CASSISGGNQPQHF
TGTGCCAGTAGTATTTCCGGCGGTAATCAGCCCCAGCATTTT
>TRBV6-1|TRBD1|TRBJ2-1|many
CASRERDRGAGEQFF
TGTGCCAGCCGGGAGCGGGACAGGGGCGCCGGTGAGCAGTTCTTC
>TRBV6-6|TRBD2|TRBJ2-1|many
CASSYLGGGPDEQFF
TGTGCCAGCAGTTACCTGGGGGGAGGGCCGGATGAGCAGTTCTTC
>TRBV5-1|.|TRBJ1-4|.
CASSDSYNEKLFF
TGCGCCAGCAGCGACAGTTATAATGAAAAACTGTTTTTT
>TRBV28|TRBD2|TRBJ2-3|many
CASRREAGAKDTQYF
TGTGCCAGCAGACGAGAAGCGGGAGCAAAAGATACGCAGTATTTT
>TRBV6-2/TRBV6-3|TRBD1|TRBJ1-5|.
CASSYRSGRGGNQPQHF
TGTGCCAGCAGTTACAGGTCGGGCAGGGGGGGGAATCAGCCCCAGCATTTT
>TRBV30|.|TRBJ2-7|few
CAWSISDSTYEQYF
TGTGCCTGGAGTATTTCGGACAGTACCTACGAGCAGTACTTC
>TRBV28|TRBD1|TRBJ2-2|.
CASSSSLGQGATGELFF
TGTGCCAGCAGTTCCTCCTTAGGACAGGGGGCGACCGGGGAGCTGTTTTTT
>TRBV5-1|.|TRBJ2-3|many
CASSLAWLSDTQYF
TGCGCCAGCAGCTTGGCATGGTTATCAGATACGCAGTATTTT
>TRBV7-9|.|TRBJ1-4|.
CASSSAAASNEKLFF
TGTGCCAGCAGCTCGGCGGCGGCTTCAAATGAAAAACTGTTTTTT
>TRBV4-3|.|TRBJ2-3|many
CASSQGTGESTDTQYF
TGCGCCAGCAGCCAAGGAACGGGTGAAAGCACAGATACGCAGTATTTT
>TRBV27|TRBD1|TRBJ2-7|many
CASSRTGGLYEQYF
TGTGCCAGCAGTCGGACAGGGGGCCTGTACGAGCAGTACTTC
>TRBV5-6|.|TRBJ2-1|.
CASSRGGGYNEQFF
TGTGCCAGCAGCCGAGGGGGGGGTTACAATGAGCAGTTCTTC
>TRBV11-2|.|TRBJ2-4|many
CASSGVIKNIQYF
TGTGCCAGCAGCGGGGTTATCAAAAACATTCAGTACTTC
>TRBV6-1|.|TRBJ1-2|many
CASSSPGLASYGYTF
TGTGCCAGCAGTTCCCCGGGACTGGCATCCTATGGCTACACCTTC
>TRBV29-1|.|TRBJ1-4|.
CRDNREVFF
TGCAGGGACAACAGGGAGGTGTTTTTT
>TRBV4-1|TRBD1|TRBJ2-7|.
CASSPGQGAGYEQYF
TGCGCCAGCAGCCCGGGACAGGGGGCGGGCTACGAGCAGTACTTC
>TRBV28|TRBD1|TRBJ2-4|many
CASSPSQGQGRGIDIQYF
TGTGCCAGCAGCCCAAGTCAAGGACAGGGAAGAGGGATAGACATTCAGTACTTC
>TRBV9|.|TRBJ2-5|many
CASGETQYF
TGTGCCAGCGGGGAGACCCAGTACTTC